One sample yielded the 22 T cell receptor beta chains listed below, sequenced in a study of cytomegalovirus exposure and HLA in healthy donors. Use of 60 Vbeta and 13 Jbeta primers characterized the PCR. Sequenced by immunoSEQ multiplex PCR; TCRdb stores in-frame clones only, minus some. The sample lists 150,000 to 200,000 clones, 68% seen once, with 1.4% to 1.5% in the top ten. Material: PBMCs. The origin of the receptors is a man aged 45 to 65 in good health and CMV-seronegative.

The chain recombines TRBV4-1 with TRBJ1-1; D possibly corresponds to TRBD1 (5 bases). The ends were cut back, 6 bases at V and 3 bases at J, with 20 bases in the middle. Germline V gives CDR1 MGHRA, CDR2 YSYEKL. The CDR3 contains 16 residues. The CDR3 reads CASRNPPGNTDTEAFF. The CDR3, as DNA: TGCGCCAGCAGGAACCCCCCAGGGAACACTGACACTGAAGCTTTCTTT.

This clone appeared a few times. The chain uses TRBV7-9 and TRBJ2-2, with 7 bases fitting TRBD1. The V gene's germline CDR1 is SEHNR and CDR2 FQNEAQ (reference sequence). This CDR3 spans 16 amino acids. V was clipped by 2 bases and J by 6 bases; unmatched bases: 9. Here the CDR3 DNA reads TGTGCCAGCAGCTTATGGGGACAGAATATGGCCGGGGAGCTGTTTTTT. Translation: CASSLWGQNMAGELFF. Complete variable domain (other parts from reference TRBV7-9 and TRBJ2-2): DTGVSQNPRHKITKRGQNVTFRCDPISEHNRLYWYRQTLGQGPEFLTYFQNEAQLEKSRLLSDRFSAERPKGSFSTLEIQRTEQGDSAMYLCASSLWGQNMAGELFFGEGSRLTVL.

This clone was found once. The rearrangement links TRBV7-2 to TRBJ1-1; D perhaps matches TRBD1 (5 bases). The V end lost 4 bases, the J end lost 0 bases, and 12 bases lay between the germline ends. This CDR3 comprises 15 residues. Looked up from germline, CDR1 is SGHTA and CDR2 is FQGNSA. Here the CDR3 reads CASSSRGVLNTEAFF. The CDR3 DNA reads TGTGCCAGCAGCTCCCGGGGGGTACTGAACACTGAAGCTTTCTTT.

Comment on this clone: At one boundary the junction diverges from the germline segment, which might be a read error. V is TRBV6-1 and J is TRBJ1-1; D possibly corresponds to TRBD1 (6 bases). This CDR3 is 15 amino acids long. CDR1 and CDR2 from the germline V gene are MNHNS and SASEGT. This CDR3 reads CASSEIVGARTEDFF. The CDR3 DNA sequence: TGTGCCAGCAGTGAAATTGTGGGGGCGCGCACTGAAGATTTCTTT.

This chain joins TRBV7-3 and TRBJ2-2; D perhaps matches TRBD2 (6 bases). CDR1 and CDR2 (germline): SGHTA, FQGTGA. V dropped 5 bases and J dropped 4 bases, with 14 bases sitting between them. This CDR3 contains 15 residues. The CDR3, as DNA: TGTGCCAGCAGCGCCCTTGGGCGGGGCACCGGGGAGCTGTTTTTT. This translates into CASSALGRGTGELFF. Drawing the rest from reference TRBV7-3 and TRBJ2-2, the complete variable domain is GAGVSQTPSNKVTEKGKYVELRCDPISGHTALYWYRQSLGQGPEFLIYFQGTGAADDSGLPNDRFFAVRPEGSVSTLKIQRTERGDSAVYLCASSALGRGTGELFFGEGSRLTVL.

The table lists this clone with a count of one. The CDR3 sequence is CASSPGGNYGYTF. The CDR3 DNA follows: TGTGCCAGCTCACCAGGCGGGAACTATGGCTACACCTTC. The rearrangement joins TRBV18 to TRBJ1-2, with D unresolved. Germline CDR1 is KGHSH and CDR2 is LQKENI. Trimming took off 2 bases at V and 2 bases at J, with 6 bases between the two ends. The CDR3 is made up of 13 amino acids.

Concerning this clone itself: Compared with germline, one end of the junction differs, possibly owing to a read error. The V gene is TRBV7-7, the J gene TRBJ2-2, with D unclear. Germline V gene data show CDR1 as SSHAT and CDR2 as FNYEAQ (reference sequence). CDR3 length: 13 amino acids. The CDR3 nucleotides read TGTGCTAGCAGCCGTTTCAACACCGGGGAGCTGTTTTTT. This sequence encodes CASSRFNTGELFF.

The CDR3 DNA is TGTGCCAGTCGAACGGGGGGATTGAGCGGCTACACCTTC. Residues: CASRTGGLSGYTF. The rearrangement links TRBV5-4 to TRBJ1-2; D might be TRBD1 (5 bases). Germline lookup yields CDR1 SGHNT and CDR2 YYREEE (reference sequence). The CDR3 has 13 residues. The germline V and J ends were trimmed by 8 bases and 8 bases, with 19 bases remaining between them.

With regard to this clone: At one of its ends the junction is not consistent with the germline gene, which may arise from a read error. The rearrangement uses TRBV7-7 and TRBJ2-1, with D possibly being TRBD2 (5 bases). The CDR3 extends over 13 amino acids. Germline assignment: CDR1 SSHAT and CDR2 FNYEAQ (reference sequence). CDR3 in DNA: TGTGCTAGCAGCTTAGCGCCGGGCAATGAGCAGTTCTTC. As protein: CASSLAPGNEQFF.

This clone showed up just once. The rearrangement joins TRBV29-1 to TRBJ1-1; D gene unclear. Germline CDR1 SQVTM, CDR2 ANQGSEA. The CDR3 covers 10 residues. V lost 7 bases to trimming and J lost 1 base, with 4 bases between them. The CDR3 reads CSGANTEAFF. Written as DNA, the CDR3 is TGCAGCGGGGCGAACACTGAAGCTTTCTTT.

The chain has TRBV7-8 and TRBJ2-1; D possibly corresponds to TRBD1 (6 bases). Germline V gives CDR1 SGHVS, CDR2 FQNEAQ. CDR3 length equals 15 residues. Trimming left V 4 bases short and J 0 bases short, with 10 bases between. The CDR3 is CASSSGTRSYNEQFF. The CDR3 nucleotides read TGTGCCAGCAGCTCCGGGACACGCTCCTACAATGAGCAGTTCTTC.

The gene calls are TRBV6-5 and TRBJ2-7, with 7 bases fitting TRBD1. CDR1 and CDR2 from the germline V gene are MNHEY and SVGAGI. V lost 6 bases and J lost 4; bases outside the gene matches: 3. The CDR3 length is 12 residues. In nucleotides, the CDR3 is TGTGCCAGCAGCTCCAGGGGGTACGAGCAGTACTTC. This gives the protein CASSSRGYEQYF.

The chain recombines TRBV5-1 with TRBJ1-3, with D possibly TRBD1 on 5 matching bases. Germline lookup yields CDR1 SGHRS and CDR2 YFSETQ. V lost 0 bases and J 0 bases, leaving 7 bases between the germline ends. This CDR3 has 15 residues. The CDR3 spells CASSLGQNSGNTIYF. For the CDR3, the DNA is TGCGCCAGCAGCTTGGGACAGAACTCTGGAAACACCATATATTTT.

A single count supports this clone. This chain links TRBV7-2 with TRBJ2-5; 10 bases fit TRBD1. The germline V gene encodes CDR1 SGHTA and CDR2 FQGNSA. Unmatched junction bases numbered 6, after V lost 5 bases and J lost 3 bases. This CDR3 comprises 15 residues. CDR3 nucleotide sequence: TGTGCCAGCAGCCGGTCGGGGACAGGGGAAGAGACCCAGTACTTC. Its translation is CASSRSGTGEETQYF.

The chain carries TRBV27 and TRBJ2-7; D is possibly TRBD1 (6 bases). CDR1 is MNHEY, CDR2 SMNVEV, per germline (reference sequence). The V gene lost 5 bases and the J gene lost 4 bases, with 21 bases spanning the gap. This CDR3 is built from 16 residues. The CDR3 DNA reads as TGTGCCAGCAGTCCCGCCGACAGGCTTCCTGCTTACGAGCAGTACTTC. It translates to CASSPADRLPAYEQYF.

The chain combines TRBV4-1 with TRBJ1-2, with D uncertain. The CDR3 sequence is 16 residues long. In germline, CDR1 is MGHRA, CDR2 YSYEKL. Trimming took 5 bases from V and 5 from J, leaving 21 bases between them. The CDR3 here is CASSSNIGATRYGYTF. CDR3 DNA: TGCGCCAGCAGCTCAAACATAGGTGCGACTAGATATGGCTACACCTTC.

The chain employs TRBV10-3 and TRBJ1-1; perhaps TRBD1 as D (6 bases). Germline CDR1 reads ENHRY; CDR2 reads SYGVKD. V was shortened by 3 bases and J by 2 bases, with 19 bases between the two germline ends. This CDR3 has 17 amino acids. The DNA of the CDR3 is TGTGCCATCAGTGACAGGGGCGGGGGGTCCTCAAACACTGAAGCTTTCTTT. Translated: CAISDRGGGSSNTEAFF.

The chain is built from TRBV15 and TRBJ1-6; 8 nucleotides match TRBD1. CDR1 is LNHNV and CDR2 is YYDKDF in the germline V gene (reference sequence). CDR3 length equals 15 residues. Unmatched junction bases numbered 3, after V lost 1 base and J lost 7 bases. The CDR3 is CATSRVTGGNSPLHF. CDR3 coding DNA: TGTGCCACCAGCAGAGTTACAGGGGGGAATTCACCCCTCCACTTT.

CDR3 DNA: TGTGCCAGCAGTTACTCGACAGGGGAGGTGTACACTGAAGCTTTCTTT. Translated: CASSYSTGEVYTEAFF. The rearrangement uses TRBV6-5 and TRBJ1-1; 8 bases match TRBD1. Germline V CDR1 and CDR2: MNHEY, SVGAGI. The CDR3 runs to 16 residues. Trimming at V came to 0 bases and at J to 3 bases, leaving 6 bases not matched to a gene.

The J gene is TRBJ2-3, the V gene TRBV5-1; 8 nucleotides match TRBD1. The CDR3 covers 14 residues. The J segment lost 6 bases and the V segment lost 4 bases, leaving 7 bases of the junction unmatched. Germline V gives CDR1 SGHRS, CDR2 YFSETQ. The CDR3 region is CASSTQGDRDTQYF. As DNA, the CDR3 is TGCGCCAGCAGCACACAGGGGGACAGGGATACGCAGTATTTT.

This chain connects TRBV5-1 to TRBJ2-3; tentative D call: TRBD1 (6 bases). Trimming took off 2 bases at V and 6 bases at J, with 16 bases between the two ends. The CDR3 is 15 amino acids. Per the germline V gene, CDR1 is SGHRS and CDR2 is YFSETQ. The CDR3 protein is CASSFLQGPSDTQYF. DNA for the CDR3: TGCGCCAGCAGCTTCTTACAGGGACCTAGTGATACGCAGTATTTT.

The chain couples TRBV27 to TRBJ1-4; 12 bases align to TRBD1. J was trimmed by 10 bases and V by 4 bases; bases with no gene match: 7. Germline CDR1 and CDR2: MNHEY and SMNVEV (reference sequence). This CDR3 region has 15 residues. CDR3: CASSSSGTGGGKLFF. CDR3 bases: TGTGCCAGCAGTTCCTCCGGGACAGGGGGCGGAAAACTGTTTTTT.